Listed below are T cell receptor beta chains from one sample, sequenced in a study of control samples from healthy donors and cancer patients. Repertoires were generated with immunoSEQ multiplex PCR, while TCRdb's copy carries only in-frame clones and drops some. The repertoire holds around 130,000 clones, with nearly 90% as singletons. Source material: blood. Receptors were obtained from a man aged 50-60 years in good health. Each CDR3 is given with its conserved first and last residue. A D gene is named only where the DNA matches it firmly. For some rows the clone size is stated as once, few or many, or as a class when expanded; others skip it.

clone_size	j_call	v_call	d_call	cdr3_nt	cdr3_aa
-	TRBJ1-6	TRBV5-1	TRBD1	TGCGCCAGCAGCCAAGAACAGGGGGCGAGCGTACCCCTCCACTTT	CASSQEQGASVPLHF
once	TRBJ1-1	TRBV14	-	TGTGCCAGCAGCTTAAAACGGGAAATTGAAGCTTTCTTT	CASSLKREIEAFF
-	TRBJ1-4	TRBV3-1/TRBV3-2	TRBD1	TGTGCCAGCAGCCAAGAGGGGACAGGGCATTTTCAAAAACTGTTTTTT	CASSQEGTGHFQKLFF
-	TRBJ2-3	TRBV4-2	TRBD2	TGTGCCAGCAGCACACAGCGGGGGGAATCAGATACGCAGTATTTT	CASSTQRGESDTQYF
-	TRBJ2-5	TRBV24-1	TRBD1	TGTGCCACCAGTGATCCTTCCGGGACAGGGGGCGGGGAGACCCAGTACTTC	CATSDPSGTGGGETQYF
-	TRBJ1-1	TRBV30	-	TGTGCCTGGAGGATGGGACGGAACACTGAAGCTTCCTTT	CAWRMGRNTEASF
-	TRBJ1-5	TRBV27	-	TGTGCCAGCAGTCTGCAGGGCGGCCAGCCCCAGCATTTT	CASSLQGGQPQHF
-	TRBJ1-5	TRBV19	-	TGTGCCAGTAGTAAGCTATCAGGGGGCAATCAGCCCCAGCATTTT	CASSKLSGGNQPQHF
-	TRBJ1-2	TRBV4-1	-	TGCGCCAGCAGCCGGGGGCCGGCGGGGGACTATGGCTACACCTTC	CASSRGPAGDYGYTF
once	TRBJ2-1	TRBV2	-	TGTGCCAGCAGTGAACAGGCGGCTCAGGGGGGCAATGAGCAGTTCTTC	CASSEQAAQGGNEQFF
-	TRBJ1-1	TRBV11-2	-	TGTGCCAGCAGCTTCAAGCCAAGAATGAACACTGAAGCTTTCTTT	CASSFKPRMNTEAFF
-	TRBJ2-5	TRBV5-1	-	TGCGCCAGCAGCTTGGTATCCGTCGTGAACAGTCCCGTCCAAGAGACCCAGTACTTC	CASSLVSVVNSPVQETQYF
once	TRBJ1-3	TRBV7-9	-	TGTGCCGGGATGACAATTCTCTCTGGAAACACCATATATTTT	CAGMTILSGNTIYF
-	TRBJ2-5	TRBV3-1/TRBV3-2	-	TGTGCCAGCAGCCAAGATATCAGGATCCAAGAGACCCAGTACTTC	CASSQDIRIQETQYF
-	TRBJ1-1	TRBV10-2	-	TGCGCCACGGGTGGGGGGCAGATCATGAACACTGAAGCTTTCTTT	CATGGGQIMNTEAFF
-	TRBJ2-7	TRBV7-2	-	TGTGCCAGCAGCTTAGGTCAGGGGACCTACGAGCAGTACTTC	CASSLGQGTYEQYF
-	TRBJ2-1	TRBV6-1	-	TGTGCCAGCAGTGCGGCCGAGCGGAGAAACTACAATGAGCAGTTCTTC	CASSAAERRNYNEQFF
once	TRBJ2-7	TRBV19	-	TGTGCCAGTAGTATAGGGACACTTACCTACGAGCAGTACTTC	CASSIGTLTYEQYF
-	TRBJ2-7	TRBV30	-	TGTGCCTGGAGTGTACCGGAAGATAAGACCTACGAGCAGTACTTC	CAWSVPEDKTYEQYF
-	TRBJ1-2	TRBV6-5	-	TGTGCCAGCAGTTACGGTGTACTCGACTATGGCTACACCTTC	CASSYGVLDYGYTF
-	TRBJ2-1	TRBV3-1/TRBV3-2	TRBD2	TGTGCCAGCAGCCAAGATTCGCTAGCGGGCTACAATGAGCAGTTCTTC	CASSQDSLAGYNEQFF
-	TRBJ2-6	TRBV5-1	TRBD2	TGCGCCAGCAGCCTGCAGCCTAGCGGGGCGAGCTCTGGGGCCAACGTCCTGACTTTC	CASSLQPSGASSGANVLTF
-	TRBJ2-1	TRBV6-5	-	TGTGCCAGCAGGCTAAGCCCACACTACAATGAGCAGTTCTTC	CASRLSPHYNEQFF
-	TRBJ1-2	TRBV29-1	-	TGCAGCGCCCCGATCGGGACACACTATGGCTACACCTTC	CSAPIGTHYGYTF
-	TRBJ1-1	TRBV19	-	TGTGCCAGTAGTACAGACAGGCGCTTGCACACTGAAGCTTTCTTT	CASSTDRRLHTEAFF
-	TRBJ1-1	TRBV6-5	-	TGTGCCAGCAGTCCCCCAGCAGGGTGGGGTACTGAAGCTTTCTTT	CASSPPAGWGTEAFF
-	TRBJ2-7	TRBV4-1	TRBD1	TGCGCCAGCAGCCAAAGGGCACAGGGGGCCTACGAGCAGTACTTC	CASSQRAQGAYEQYF
-	TRBJ2-6	TRBV11-2	-	TGTGCCAGCAGCCAAGTACCGGGACCGGGCTCTGGGGCCAACGTCCTGACTTTC	CASSQVPGPGSGANVLTF
-	TRBJ1-1	TRBV15	TRBD1	TGTGCCACCAGCAGAAGGCGGGGACAGGGGAACACTGAAGCTTTCTTT	CATSRRRGQGNTEAFF